This T cell receptor beta chain emerged from a study of T cell responses to AZD1222 COVID-19 vaccine. General study results and limits: With dominance at 160-218 and 743-854, vaccine-associated CD4 TCRs spanned spike. Females made up more of the donors, who were largely white British, and clonal diversity may have come out too low. Reports say nearly half of spike-specific TCRs go after unmutated variant regions.

Both about-4-week and about-12-week second-dose recipients were combined. The CDR3 runs 13 residues. Germline values: CDR1 SGDLS, CDR2 YYNGEE. Trimming cost V 4 bases and J 9 bases, with 14 bases left between them. Only in-frame clones appear in the TCRdb table, and some are missing; sequencing was by immunoSEQ multiplex PCR. This table has 110,000 to 150,000 clones, around 92% appearing once. For this clone: The antigen remains undetermined.

The sequence derives from an adult who received the AZD1222 COVID-19 vaccine. The sequences come from peripheral blood, collected 28 days after the second AZD1222 dose. The V call is TRBV9, the J call TRBJ2-1; no reliable D call. The CDR3, as DNA: TGTGCCAGCAGCCCCCAAATCCACGGTGAGCAGTTCTTC. Protein: CASSPQIHGEQFF. The complete variable domain, with remaining parts taken from reference TRBV9 and TRBJ2-1, reads DSGVTQTPKHLITATGQRVTLRCSPRSGDLSVYWYQQSLDQGLQFLIQYYNGEERAKGNILERFSAQQFPDLHSELNLSSLELGDSALYFCASSPQIHGEQFFGPGTRLTVL.